This entry lists 24 T cell receptor beta chains sequenced from one sample in a study of blood T cell repertoires in COVID-19. Assay: immunoSEQ multiplex PCR; the TCRdb copy retains only in-frame clones and omits some. The table has hundreds of thousands of clones, around 80% seen once. The sample taken for sequencing was peripheral blood. These receptors originate from a woman aged 45-59 years with acute or convalescent COVID-19.

V and J are TRBV14 and TRBJ2-1; the match to TRBD2 covers 7 bases. The V and J ends lost 0 bases and 9 bases, in that order; junction bases with no gene match: 8. Germline V CDR1 and CDR2: SGHDN, FVKESK. This CDR3 is 15 amino acids long. Here the CDR3 reads CASSQDGRWGGEQFF. The CDR3 DNA reads TGTGCCAGCAGCCAAGACGGGAGGTGGGGGGGTGAGCAGTTCTTC.

The V call is TRBV28, the J call TRBJ1-5, with 7 positions matching TRBD1. Looked up from germline, CDR1 is MDHEN and CDR2 is SYDVKM. The CDR3 spans 20 residues. J gave up 1 base and V 3 bases, and 18 bases lay outside the gene matches. CDR3 in DNA: TGTGCCAGCAGTTTTCAAAGGAGCCAAGGACAGGTGAAAAGCAATCAGCCCCAGCATTTT. Translation gives CASSFQRSQGQVKSNQPQHF. Together with reference TRBV28 and TRBJ1-5, the CDR3 gives the full variable domain: DVKVTQSSRYLVKRTGEKVFLECVQDMDHENMFWYRQDPGLGLRLIYFSYDVKMKEKGDIPEGYSVSREKKERFSLILESASTNQTSMYLCASSFQRSQGQVKSNQPQHFGDGTRLSIL.

The chain has TRBV20-1 and TRBJ2-7, with a possible D match to TRBD1 (5 bases). V lost 3 bases to trimming and J lost 2 bases, with 11 bases between them. CDR1 DFQATT and CDR2 SNEGSKA come from the germline V gene (reference sequence). The CDR3 is 13 amino acids. The CDR3 sequence is CSASNQGPYEQYF. For the CDR3, the DNA is TGCAGTGCTAGTAATCAGGGCCCCTACGAGCAGTACTTC.

This clone was observed a single time. The CDR3 sequence is CATSPDRVQPQHF. The CDR3 bases are TGTGCCACCAGCCCTGACAGGGTTCAGCCCCAGCATTTT. V is TRBV15 and J is TRBJ1-5, with TRBD1 matching over 7 bases. CDR3 length: 13 amino acids. Trimming removed 5 bases from V and 6 bases from J; junction bases left unmatched: 4. CDR1 is LNHNV, CDR2 YYDKDF, per germline (reference sequence).

This sequence joins TRBV5-1 and TRBJ1-1; 8 positions match TRBD1. CDR1 SGHRS and CDR2 YFSETQ come from the germline V gene. Trimming removed 7 bases from V and 4 bases from J; junction bases left unmatched: 9. This CDR3 has 14 amino acids. The CDR3 DNA reads as TGCGCCAGCGGTCTTGGACAGGGTGGCACTGAAGCTTTCTTT. Encoded protein: CASGLGQGGTEAFF.

The chain employs TRBV5-1 and TRBJ2-5, with 10 bases fitting TRBD2. CDR1 is SGHRS and CDR2 is YFSETQ in the germline V gene. This CDR3 region has 16 residues. The ends lost 2 bases at V and 7 bases at J; junction bases unmatched: 11. This CDR3 is CASSLTSGRALGTQYF. The CDR3 DNA reads TGCGCCAGCAGCTTAACAAGCGGGAGGGCCCTCGGGACCCAGTACTTC. Combining the CDR3 with reference TRBV5-1 and TRBJ2-5 gives the whole variable domain KAGVTQTPRYLIKTRGQQVTLSCSPISGHRSVSWYQQTPGQGLQFLFEYFSETQRNKGNFPGRFSGRQFSNSRSEMNVSTLELGDSALYLCASSLTSGRALGTQYFGPGTRLLVL.

The V gene is TRBV7-9, the J gene TRBJ2-3, with D possibly TRBD2 on 6 matching bases. The V gene lost 3 bases and the J gene lost 1 base, with 8 bases spanning the gap. Germline V gene data show CDR1 as SEHNR and CDR2 as FQNEAQ (reference sequence). The CDR3 runs to 14 residues. CDR3 amino acids: CASSFGGGTDTQYF. The CDR3 DNA follows: TGTGCCAGCAGCTTCGGAGGGGGCACAGATACGCAGTATTTT.

J is TRBJ2-5 and V is TRBV28, with 8 bases that match TRBD2. This CDR3 has 14 amino acids. V dropped 11 bases and J dropped 1; count of bases not matched to a gene: 9. From germline, CDR1 is MDHEN and CDR2 SYDVKM. The CDR3 DNA is TGTGCCGCACAGCGGGAGAGGGGCCAAGAGACCCAGTACTTC. Residues: CAAQRERGQETQYF. The variable domain in full, completed from reference TRBV28 and TRBJ2-5, reads DVKVTQSSRYLVKRTGEKVFLECVQDMDHENMFWYRQDPGLGLRLIYFSYDVKMKEKGDIPEGYSVSREKKERFSLILESASTNQTSMYLCAAQRERGQETQYFGPGTRLLVL.

V gene TRBV20-1 combines with J gene TRBJ2-3, with D tentatively TRBD2 (5 bases). This CDR3 has 11 amino acids. Trimming cost V 3 bases and J 6 bases, with 7 bases left between them. Per the germline V gene, CDR1 is DFQATT and CDR2 is SNEGSKA (reference sequence). The CDR3 DNA reads TGCAGTGCTAGTATAGCGGATACGCAGTATTTT. It is translated as CSASIADTQYF.

Comment on this clone: Mismatch with germline at one junction end may stem from a read error. The rearrangement joins TRBV7-7 to TRBJ2-3, with D possibly being TRBD1 (5 bases). The CDR3 has 13 amino acids. Germline V lookup: CDR1 SSHAT, CDR2 FNYEAQ (reference sequence). This CDR3 is CASSYGHTDTQYF. CDR3 coding DNA: TGTGCTAGCAGCTACGGACACACAGATACGCAGTATTTT.

To note about this clone: Compared with germline, one end of the junction differs, possibly owing to a read error. The chain carries TRBV18 and TRBJ2-6; 7 positions match TRBD1. The V gene's germline CDR1 is KGHSH and CDR2 LQKENI. The CDR3 has 17 amino acids. CDR3 sequence reads: CASSPQGLNSGANVLTF. The DNA of the CDR3 is TGTGCCAGCTCGCCACAGGGGCTGAACTCTGGGGCCAACGTCCTGACTTTC.

The chain links TRBV2 to TRBJ2-5, with 7 positions matching TRBD1. The V gene's germline CDR1 is SNHLY and CDR2 FYNNEI. Losses at the gene ends were 6 bases for V and 5 bases for J; bases not matched to a gene: 9. The CDR3 consists of 14 residues. The chain's CDR3 is CASRAKGAGETQYF. The CDR3 DNA follows: TGTGCCAGCAGAGCCAAGGGGGCCGGGGAGACCCAGTACTTC.

A word on this clone: The junction differs from germline at one of its ends, possibly a read error. The gene calls are TRBV25-1 and TRBJ2-7, with no clear D. The V gene's germline CDR1 is MGHDK and CDR2 SYGVNS. The CDR3 extends over 13 amino acids. CDR3 protein: CASSPPLEPARFF. The DNA of the CDR3 is TGTGCCAGCAGTCCCCCTCTTGAGCCCGCACGTTTTTTC.

The rearrangement joins TRBV6-1 to TRBJ1-1, with D possibly being TRBD1 (6 bases). The CDR3 is 15 residues long. The V gene's germline CDR1 is MNHNS and CDR2 SASEGT. V gave up 3 bases and J gave up 2 bases, with 13 bases separating them. This CDR3 is CASSDTGQPNTEAFF. The CDR3 DNA follows: TGTGCCAGCAGTGATACTGGACAGCCCAACACTGAAGCTTTCTTT.

This chain joins TRBV3-1 (or the pseudogene TRBV3-2) and TRBJ2-1; D might be TRBD1 (5 bases). Germline loops: CDR1 LGHDT, CDR2 YNNKEL (reference sequence). Trimming removed 1 base at V and 10 bases at J, with 8 bases between. The CDR3 consists of 12 residues. Here the CDR3 DNA reads TGTGCCAGCAGCCAAGTCAAGGGGGAGCAGTTCTTC. It yields the protein CASSQVKGEQFF.

The chain combines TRBV5-1 with TRBJ1-3; 9 bases are shared with TRBD1. After removal of 4 bases from V and 0 bases from J, the junction contained 8 bases not matched to a gene. The CDR3 is made up of 17 amino acids. From germline, CDR1 is SGHRS and CDR2 YFSETQ. CDR3 residues: CASSEAGQGYSGNTIYF. In DNA form, the CDR3 reads TGCGCCAGCAGCGAGGCGGGACAGGGCTACTCTGGAAACACCATATATTTT.

This chain joins TRBV5-1 and TRBJ2-7, with 7 bases that match TRBD2. The junction had 9 bases not matched to a gene; V was cut back by 2 bases and J by 4 bases. This CDR3 region has 15 residues. Looked up from germline, CDR1 is SGHRS and CDR2 is YFSETQ. CDR3 amino acids: CASSFSAGKGYEQYF. The CDR3 coding sequence is TGCGCCAGCAGCTTTTCAGCGGGAAAGGGATACGAGCAGTACTTC.

This rearrangement joins TRBV7-9 to TRBJ1-2; weak D call: TRBD1 (6 bases). V lost 4 bases and J 5 bases, leaving 8 bases between the germline ends. Germline CDR1 reads SEHNR; CDR2 reads FQNEAQ (reference sequence). The CDR3 is 12 amino acids. In nucleotides, the CDR3 is TGTGCCAGCAGCTGGACAGATTATGGCTACACCTTC. It is translated as CASSWTDYGYTF.

This clone was observed a few times. The chain recombines TRBV6-1 with TRBJ1-3, with 9 bases matching TRBD1. Germline V gene data show CDR1 as MNHNS and CDR2 as SASEGT. The ends lost 4 bases at V and 0 bases at J; junction bases unmatched: 4. This CDR3 has 16 amino acids. CDR3 sequence: CASSARQGDSGNTIYF. The DNA for the CDR3 is TGTGCCAGCAGTGCGAGACAGGGGGACTCTGGAAACACCATATATTTT.

This chain uses TRBV2 with TRBJ2-4, with D possibly being TRBD2 (6 bases). The ends were cut back, 4 bases at V and 6 bases at J, with 10 bases in the middle. CDR1 and CDR2 (germline): SNHLY, FYNNEI. The CDR3 runs 13 residues. CDR3 bases: TGTGCCAGCAGTGTTTCGGGACTAAACATTCAGTACTTC. This sequence encodes CASSVSGLNIQYF.

The CDR3 reads CSAIAGSGEQYF. CDR3 bases: TGCAGCGCTATAGCGGGGTCGGGCGAGCAGTACTTC. J is TRBJ2-7 and V is TRBV29-1, with TRBD2 matching over 8 bases. Trimming removed 7 bases from V and 6 bases from J; junction bases left unmatched: 8. Germline assignment: CDR1 SQVTM and CDR2 ANQGSEA. This CDR3 region has 12 residues.

This chain connects TRBV4-1 to TRBJ2-5; 7 bases agree with TRBD1. Trimming cost V 0 bases and J 5 bases; bases outside gene matches: 9. Per germline, CDR1 MGHRA and CDR2 YSYEKL. This CDR3 region has 16 residues. CDR3 sequence: CASSQESLGGRETQYF. CDR3 bases: TGCGCCAGCAGCCAAGAAAGCCTAGGGGGCAGGGAGACCCAGTACTTC.

CDR3 in DNA: TGTGCCAGCAGTTTACAGCGGGAGTTAGGAGAGACCCAGTACTTC. This codes for CASSLQRELGETQYF. The rearrangement links TRBV28 to TRBJ2-5, with 8 nucleotides matching TRBD2. The ends lost 2 bases at V and 4 bases at J; junction bases unmatched: 6. The germline gives CDR1 MDHEN, CDR2 SYDVKM. This CDR3 has 15 amino acids.

Comments on this clone: The CDR3 end shows no conserved phenylalanine or tryptophan, and so a read error is likely. The DNA is omitted, as the CDR3 cannot be located on it reliably, and the CDR3 follows TCRdb's listing. The rearrangement uses TRBV6-5 and TRBJ1-2; the table's D call, TRBD1, was not checked against the DNA. The CDR3 has 14 residues if both end residues are counted. Germline V lookup: CDR1 MNHEY, CDR2 SVGAGI. The CDR3 sequence: CASSLKTGGLWLHL.